A single sample gave rise to the 32 T cell receptor beta chains below, sequenced in a study of blood T cell repertoires in COVID-19. TCRdb's copy holds only in-frame clones and misses some; the assay was immunoSEQ multiplex PCR. The sample lists 60,000 to 85,000 clones; more than 75% were seen once. Sequencing used peripheral blood. These receptors originate from a human donor in a cohort sampled during active COVID-19.

This clone occurred a few times. The chain joins TRBV4-2 to TRBJ1-5; tentative D call: TRBD1 (6 bases). The germline gives CDR1 LGHNA, CDR2 YNFKEQ. Deletions cut 0 bases from V and 8 bases from J, with 8 bases between. This CDR3 is built from 13 residues. CDR3 DNA: TGTGCCAGCAGCCAAGATGACAGGAAGCCCCAGCATTTT. Residues: CASSQDDRKPQHF.

This clone was seen a handful of times. CDR3 bases: TGTGCCAGCAGCCTGACCGGGAATTGGAACACTGAAGCTTTCTTT. It codes for CASSLTGNWNTEAFF. The chain has TRBV7-3 and TRBJ1-1; D gene ambiguous. Trimming pared 5 bases from V and 1 base from J, leaving 14 bases between. There are 15 residues in the CDR3. In germline, CDR1 is SGHTA, CDR2 FQGTGA.

This clone showed up just once. The V gene is TRBV20-1, the J gene TRBJ2-5; 7 bases are a match to TRBD1. This CDR3 is built from 11 residues. CDR1 and CDR2 from the germline V gene are DFQATT and SNEGSKA (reference sequence). The V gene end was trimmed by 5 bases and the J gene end by 7 bases; junction bases not matched to a gene: 4. Here the CDR3 reads CSAGNRGTQYF. CDR3 in DNA: TGCAGTGCTGGGAACAGGGGGACCCAGTACTTC.

V is TRBV12-3 or TRBV12-4 and J is TRBJ1-1, with no clear D. The V gene lost 4 bases and the J gene lost 2 bases, with 5 bases spanning the gap. The CDR3 consists of 12 residues. The CDR3, as DNA: TGTGCCAGCAGTTGGGCAAACACTGAAGCTTTCTTT. It codes for CASSWANTEAFF.

This clone has more than one count but fewer than ten. The V and J genes are TRBV28 and TRBJ1-5, with 8 bases identical to TRBD1. J lost 7 bases, V lost 6 bases, and 8 bases had no gene match. The CDR3 contains 14 residues. Germline CDR1 reads MDHEN; CDR2 reads SYDVKM. CDR3 nucleotide sequence: TGTGCCAGCAGCCTAGGACAGGGAAGGCAGCCCCAGCATTTT. Its translation: CASSLGQGRQPQHF.

The chain uses TRBV7-9 and TRBJ2-1, with 7 nucleotides matching TRBD2. CDR1 is SEHNR and CDR2 is FQNEAQ in the germline V gene (reference sequence). The CDR3 sequence is 11 residues long. The V segment lost 4 bases and the J segment 10 bases; nucleotides outside the gene matches: 1. The CDR3: CASSSSGEQFF. The CDR3 nucleotides are TGTGCCAGCAGCTCTAGCGGCGAGCAGTTCTTC.

V usage is TRBV7-2 and J usage is TRBJ1-1; D ambiguous. Deletions cut 1 base from V and 4 bases from J, with 10 bases between. Per germline, CDR1 SGHTA and CDR2 FQGNSA. CDR3 length: 14 amino acids. In DNA form, the CDR3 reads TGTGCCAGCAGCTTAGATGGGAGAAGCACTGAAGCTTTCTTT. It is translated as CASSLDGRSTEAFF. The whole variable domain, filled in from reference TRBV7-2 and TRBJ1-1, reads GAGVSQSPSNKVTEKGKDVELRCDPISGHTALYWYRQSLGQGLEFLIYFQGNSAPDKSGLPSDRFSAERTGGSVSTLTIQRTQQEDSAVYLCASSLDGRSTEAFFGQGTRLTVV.

This chain connects TRBV4-3 to TRBJ1-5; 7 bases align to TRBD1. Germline V gene sequence: CDR1 LGHNA, CDR2 YSLEER. Trimming cost V 1 base and J 4 bases; bases outside gene matches: 1. The CDR3 length is 14 residues. Here the CDR3 DNA reads TGCGCCAGCAGCCAAGGACAGGGTAATCAGCCCCAGCATTTT. Protein sequence: CASSQGQGNQPQHF.

In this sample, this clone turned up once. The rearrangement uses TRBV6-1 and TRBJ1-3, with no clear D. Germline CDR1 is MNHNS and CDR2 is SASEGT. V was shortened by 4 bases and J by 2 bases, with 15 bases between the two germline ends. This CDR3 is 16 amino acids long. The CDR3 is CASSGVEGYTGNTIYF. The CDR3 region has the DNA TGTGCCAGCAGTGGGGTGGAGGGTTATACTGGAAACACCATATATTTT.

The chain links TRBV11-2 to TRBJ2-5; the match to TRBD2 covers 15 bases. This CDR3 spans 16 amino acids. The germline V gene has CDR1 SGHAT and CDR2 FQNNGV. With V trimmed by 4 bases and J by 7 bases, 7 bases remained unmatched. This CDR3 is CASSSGTSGGKGTQYF. The DNA for the CDR3 is TGTGCCAGCAGCTCCGGGACTAGCGGGGGGAAAGGGACCCAGTACTTC.

This chain connects TRBV6-2 or TRBV6-3 to TRBJ1-5; TRBD1 agrees at 8 bases. V gave up 6 bases and J gave up 9 bases; unmatched junction bases: 13. Germline lookup yields CDR1 MNHEY and CDR2 SVGEGT. This CDR3 is 15 amino acids long. For the CDR3, the DNA is TGTGCCAGCAGCCCGACAGGGGCCAGGGGAAGGCCCCAGCATTTT. This sequence encodes CASSPTGARGRPQHF.

The chain links TRBV7-8 to TRBJ2-7, with 8 bases aligning to TRBD1. Per germline, CDR1 SGHVS and CDR2 FQNEAQ. J was trimmed by 1 base and V by 4 bases; bases with no gene match: 9. The CDR3 extends over 16 amino acids. CDR3 in amino acids: CASSSLGQGGSYEQYF. Written as DNA, the CDR3 is TGTGCCAGCAGCTCCCTCGGACAGGGAGGTTCCTACGAGCAGTACTTC.

The rearrangement joins TRBV9 to TRBJ2-1; TRBD2 is a possible D gene (5 bases). CDR1 and CDR2 from the germline V gene are SGDLS and YYNGEE. Trimming took off 2 bases at V and 8 bases at J, with 17 bases between the two ends. The CDR3 is made up of 15 amino acids. The CDR3 bases are TGTGCCAGCAGCGTCGTGGGGTCGGGAAGCGATGAGCAGTTCTTC. Translating it yields CASSVVGSGSDEQFF.

CDR3: CASSYSTGRRTEAFF. For the CDR3, the DNA is TGTGCCAGCAGTTACTCAACAGGGCGTCGAACTGAAGCTTTCTTT. This chain uses TRBV6-5 with TRBJ1-1; possibly TRBD1 for D (6 bases). The V end was cut by 0 bases, the J end by 5 bases, with 13 bases between. Germline lookup yields CDR1 MNHEY and CDR2 SVGAGI. CDR3 size: 15 residues.

The chain links TRBV18 to TRBJ2-7, with D possibly TRBD1 on 6 matching bases. CDR1 and CDR2 from the germline V gene are KGHSH and LQKENI. The V gene lost 3 bases and the J gene lost 6 bases, with 9 bases spanning the gap. CDR3 length: 12 amino acids. In DNA, the CDR3 is TGTGCCAGCTCACCGTTAGGGGGCGAGCAGTACGTC. This sequence encodes CASSPLGGEQYV.

This chain uses TRBV12-3 or TRBV12-4 with TRBJ2-7; 9 bases line up with TRBD1. This CDR3 spans 13 amino acids. V lost 3 bases and J lost 6; bases outside the gene matches: 3. The CDR3 region is CASSFGQGFEQYF. DNA of the CDR3: TGTGCCAGCAGTTTTGGACAGGGGTTCGAGCAGTACTTC.

The rearrangement links TRBV6-5 to TRBJ2-2; D might be TRBD2 (6 bases). Germline CDR1 reads MNHEY; CDR2 reads SVGAGI. Trimming removed 6 bases at V and 2 bases at J, with 10 bases between. The CDR3 consists of 14 residues. In DNA form, the CDR3 reads TGTGCCAGCAGATTGGGGGGAAACACCGGGGAGCTGTTTTTT. Amino acid sequence: CASRLGGNTGELFF.

This rearrangement joins TRBV13 to TRBJ2-5; perhaps TRBD1 as D (7 bases). V lost 0 bases, J lost 2 bases, and 16 bases lay in between. The germline CDR1 and CDR2 sequences are PRHDT and FYEKMQ (reference sequence). The CDR3 extends over 17 amino acids. CDR3 bases: TGTGCCAGCAGCTTAGGCCCAGGGGGGTCGGGGCAAGAGACCCAGTACTTC. This gives the protein CASSLGPGGSGQETQYF.

The chain recombines TRBV19 with TRBJ1-3; D may be TRBD1 (6 bases). The CDR3 contains 16 residues. The V end was cut by 0 bases, the J end by 2 bases, with 11 bases between. The V gene's germline CDR1 is LNHDA and CDR2 SQIVND (reference sequence). The CDR3 loop reads CASSIDQGIAGNTIYF. The DNA of the CDR3 is TGTGCCAGTAGTATAGACCAGGGGATCGCTGGAAACACCATATATTTT.

The genes are TRBV9 and TRBJ1-1; TRBD1 is a possible D gene (6 bases). The CDR3 length is 15 residues. The germline V gene encodes CDR1 SGDLS and CDR2 YYNGEE. V lost 0 bases to trimming and J lost 4 bases, with 13 bases between them. CDR3 nucleotides: TGTGCCAGCAGCGTAGCCCAGGGGCTGGGCACTGAAGCTTTCTTT. It yields the protein CASSVAQGLGTEAFF. Drawing the rest from reference TRBV9 and TRBJ1-1, the complete variable domain is DSGVTQTPKHLITATGQRVTLRCSPRSGDLSVYWYQQSLDQGLQFLIQYYNGEERAKGNILERFSAQQFPDLHSELNLSSLELGDSALYFCASSVAQGLGTEAFFGQGTRLTVV.

This clone appeared once. The gene calls are TRBV5-1 and TRBJ2-2, with D maybe TRBD2 (6 bases). The CDR3 is made up of 16 amino acids. The germline V gene encodes CDR1 SGHRS and CDR2 YFSETQ. The germline V and J ends were trimmed by 0 bases and 4 bases, with 13 bases remaining between them. In nucleotides, the CDR3 is TGCGCCAGCAGCTTGGAACCCCTGGGAGGCACCGGGGAGCTGTTTTTT. As protein: CASSLEPLGGTGELFF.

CDR3 amino acids: CASSYSRLAGGTKETQYF. CDR3 nucleotides: TGTGCCAGCAGTTACTCCAGGCTAGCGGGAGGAACCAAAGAGACCCAGTACTTC. This chain connects TRBV6-2 or TRBV6-3 to TRBJ2-5; 11 bases align to TRBD2. Germline CDR1 MNHEY, CDR2 SVGEGT. V shed 0 bases, J shed 3 bases, and the junction held 9 bases outside the gene matches. The CDR3 totals 18 residues.

The chain has TRBV4-2 and TRBJ2-6; TRBD1 matches at 7 bases. V dropped 7 bases and J dropped 0; count of bases not matched to a gene: 6. Germline CDR1 reads LGHNA; CDR2 reads YNFKEQ. There are 16 residues in the CDR3. The CDR3: CASTAGGFSGANVLTF. The CDR3 DNA sequence: TGTGCCAGCACAGCAGGGGGATTCTCTGGGGCCAACGTCCTGACTTTC.

This clone showed up just a few times. The chain joins TRBV24-1 to TRBJ2-1; tentative D call: TRBD2 (6 bases). The CDR3 loop spans 12 amino acids. Germline CDR1 KGHDR, CDR2 SFDVKD. Trimming stripped 2 bases from V and 8 bases from J, with 6 bases between. The CDR3 protein is CATSDWGDEQFF. The CDR3 DNA sequence: TGTGCCACCAGTGATTGGGGGGATGAGCAGTTCTTC.

This clone was seen just once. This chain uses TRBV5-1 with TRBJ2-7; 9 positions agree with TRBD1. V lost 1 base to trimming and J lost 6 bases; unmatched junction nucleotides: 8. The CDR3 extends over 15 amino acids. The germline gives CDR1 SGHRS, CDR2 YFSETQ. CDR3 in DNA: TGCGCCAGCAGCTTGCCCGGGACAGGGCCGAGCGAGCAGTACTTC. Translating gives CASSLPGTGPSEQYF.

The table lists this clone with a count of one. The chain uses TRBV10-3 and TRBJ2-7; TRBD1 matches at 10 bases. V was pared by 4 bases and J by 2 bases, with 8 bases of the junction left unmatched. The CDR3 is 16 amino acids. Germline CDR1 ENHRY, CDR2 SYGVKD. The CDR3 is CAISASLGTGAYEQYV. The CDR3 DNA sequence: TGTGCCATCAGTGCCTCTTTGGGGACAGGGGCCTACGAGCAGTACGTC.

This clone was observed a single time. The chain couples TRBV19 to TRBJ2-7; 7 nucleotides align to TRBD2. Germline loops: CDR1 LNHDA, CDR2 SQIVND (reference sequence). The CDR3 spans 14 residues. Trimming took 3 bases from V and 2 from J; bases not matched to a gene: 4. This chain's CDR3 is CASSIGEGTYEQYF. CDR3 DNA sequence: TGTGCCAGTAGTATCGGGGAGGGTACCTACGAGCAGTACTTC.

The chain employs TRBV18 and TRBJ2-7; D may be TRBD1 (5 bases). The CDR3 runs to 16 residues. Trimming took 2 bases from V and 1 from J, leaving 15 bases between them. Germline loops: CDR1 KGHSH, CDR2 LQKENI. CDR3 residues: CASSPFTGISSYEQYF. CDR3 DNA sequence: TGTGCCAGCTCACCATTTACAGGAATCTCTTCCTACGAGCAGTACTTC.

The genes are TRBV12-5 and TRBJ1-1; perhaps TRBD1 as D (5 bases). The CDR3 extends over 15 amino acids. Germline assignment: CDR1 LGHNT and CDR2 FRNRAP. Trimming cost V 1 base and J 2 bases, with 11 bases left between them. The CDR3 DNA sequence: TGTGCTAGTGGTTTGGGGGGGGGAATTAACACTGAAGCTTTCTTT. This codes for CASGLGGGINTEAFF.

This clone was recorded only once. The CDR3, as DNA: TGTGCCTGGACCCGTTACCCCCGGAGGATTCCCTACGAGCAGTACTTC. It translates to CAWTRYPRRIPYEQYF. This chain uses TRBV30 with TRBJ2-7, with D maybe TRBD2 (5 bases). Germline CDR1 GTSNPN, CDR2 SVGIG (reference sequence). This CDR3 is built from 16 residues. The ends were cut back, 4 bases at V and 2 bases at J, with 21 bases in the middle.

This clone was found a few times. The rearrangement links TRBV5-1 to TRBJ2-6; 9 nucleotides line up with TRBD1. Germline CDR1 is SGHRS and CDR2 is YFSETQ. Trimming cost V 6 bases and J 4 bases; bases outside gene matches: 5. The CDR3 loop spans 15 amino acids. The CDR3 here is CASNRGPRGANVLTF. CDR3 coding DNA: TGCGCCAGCAACAGGGGGCCCAGAGGGGCCAACGTCCTGACTTTC.

A few counts support this clone. The chain recombines TRBV6-1 with TRBJ2-2; 10 bases are shared with TRBD1. The CDR3 runs to 16 residues. J lost 5 bases, V lost 4 bases, and 7 bases had no gene match. Germline V gene sequence: CDR1 MNHNS, CDR2 SASEGT. The CDR3 here is CASSGTGTGVTGELFF. DNA for the CDR3: TGTGCCAGCAGTGGAACCGGGACAGGGGTAACCGGGGAGCTGTTTTTT.